This T cell receptor (beta chain) was sequenced in a study of glioma-infiltrating T cells. TCR alpha and beta CDR3 regions were amplified from RNA using iRepertoire nested multiplex PCR. One-step reverse transcription and amplification started from around 100-400 ng of tissue mRNA or PBMC total RNA. TCRdb ran MiXCR on the multiplex PCR reads and lists one entry per CDR3 protein. Among 100,000 to 150,000 distinct CDR3 sequences listed, less than 30% were seen once. This clonotype has at least ten counts. One end of the junction does not line up with germline, which may come from a read error. This receptor was identified in a human donor with low-grade glioma or glioblastoma, undergoing nonglioma brain surgery, or in good health (not recorded which). Specimen: glioma tissue, nonneoplastic brain tissue, or PBMCs (not recorded which).

The CDR3 DNA reads TGTGCCAGCATCAAGGCCCAGGGATATGAGCAATTCTTC. Translation: CASIKAQGYEQFF. The chain links TRBV6-1 to TRBJ2-1; D may be TRBD1 (5 bases). CDR1 MNHNS and CDR2 SASEGT come from the germline V gene. This CDR3 is built from 13 residues.